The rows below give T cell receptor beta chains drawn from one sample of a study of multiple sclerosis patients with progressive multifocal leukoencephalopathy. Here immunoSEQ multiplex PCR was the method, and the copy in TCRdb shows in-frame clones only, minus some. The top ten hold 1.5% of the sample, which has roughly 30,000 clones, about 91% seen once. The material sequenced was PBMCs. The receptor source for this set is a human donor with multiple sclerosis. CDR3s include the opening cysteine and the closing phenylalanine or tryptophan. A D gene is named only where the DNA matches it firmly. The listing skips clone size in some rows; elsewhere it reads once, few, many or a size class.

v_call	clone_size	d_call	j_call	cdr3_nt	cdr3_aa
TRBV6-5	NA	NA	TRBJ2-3	TGTGCCAGCAGTTACTCTGCTAGCAGACGCACAGATACGCAGTATTTT	CASSYSASRRTDTQYF
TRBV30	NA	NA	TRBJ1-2	TGTGCCTGGAGTCGACCAGGGCGCTATGGCTACACCTTC	CAWSRPGRYGYTF
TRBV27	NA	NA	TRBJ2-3	TGTGCCAGCAGTTTAGCCCGCTCCTTCACAGATACGCAGTATTTT	CASSLARSFTDTQYF
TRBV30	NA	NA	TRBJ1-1	TGTGCCTGGAGGGGGGTCCCGAACACTGAAGCTTTCTTT	CAWRGVPNTEAFF
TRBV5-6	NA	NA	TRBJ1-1	TGTGCCAGCAGCCCCCGGGGAGGGGTCGGCACTGAAGCTTTCTTT	CASSPRGGVGTEAFF
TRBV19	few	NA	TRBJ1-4	TGTGCCAGTAGTATCCTCGGCGAAAAACTGTTTTTT	CASSILGEKLFF
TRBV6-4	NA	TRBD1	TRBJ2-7	TGTGCCAGCAGTGACTCCGGGACAGGCGAGCAGTACTTC	CASSDSGTGEQYF
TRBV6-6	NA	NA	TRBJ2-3	TGTGCCAGCAGTGGAGGGACGAGCACAGATACGCAGTATTTT	CASSGGTSTDTQYF
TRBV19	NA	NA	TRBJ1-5	TGTGCCAGTAGAGATCGGGACGGGAGGAATCAGCCCCAGCATTTT	CASRDRDGRNQPQHF
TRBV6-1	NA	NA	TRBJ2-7	TGTGCCAGCAGTTTGACTACGGGACACCGGAGCGAGCAGTACTTC	CASSLTTGHRSEQYF
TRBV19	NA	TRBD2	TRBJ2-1	TGTGCCAGTAGTATAGGGGAGGGTTTCAATGAGCAGTTCTTC	CASSIGEGFNEQFF
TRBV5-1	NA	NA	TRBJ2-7	TGCGCCAGCAGCTTGTCAGGGGGGGAACGGTACTTC	CASSLSGGERYF
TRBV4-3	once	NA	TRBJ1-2	TGCGCCAGCAGGGCGCGCGACGGTGACTATGGCTACACCTTC	CASRARDGDYGYTF
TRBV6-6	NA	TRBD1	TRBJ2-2	TGTGCCAGCAGACCCCTGACAGGGTTGACCGGGGAGCTGTTTTTT	CASRPLTGLTGELFF
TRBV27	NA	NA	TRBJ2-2	TGTGCCAGCAGTTTAGGTCAACTAGAGACACGGAACACCGGGGAGCTGTTTTTT	CASSLGQLETRNTGELFF
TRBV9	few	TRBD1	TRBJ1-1	TGTGCCAGCAGCCCCGGGACAGCCATAGATAGGACTGAAGCTTTCTTT	CASSPGTAIDRTEAFF
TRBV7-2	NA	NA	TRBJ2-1	TGTGCCAGCACCGCCCGTGGTTTCGATGAGCAGTTCTTC	CASTARGFDEQFF
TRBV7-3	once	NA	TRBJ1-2	TGTGCCAGCAGCTTAACACAAGGGGAGGGCGGCTACACCTTC	CASSLTQGEGGYTF
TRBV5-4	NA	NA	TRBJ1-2	TGTGCCAGCAGCTTGCGGGCGGAATATGGCTACACCTTC	CASSLRAEYGYTF